This T cell receptor (beta chain) appears in the sequencing data of a study of blood T cells in healthy people across ages. Study-level findings and limits: No conclusive comparison of naive versus antigen-experienced cells was possible with unsorted PBMCs.

A second roughly 7 to 12 cycle PCR used barcoded and J-beta primers. TCRdb reprocessed the 5' RACE reads with MiXCR, giving one entry per CDR3 protein. The sample has 800,000 to 950,000 distinct CDR3 sequences, 25% to 30% seen once. V lost 4 bases and J lost 4, with 19 bases in between. The germline V gene encodes CDR1 SGHRS and CDR2 YFSETQ. The length of the CDR3 is 16 residues. A remark on this clonotype: The antigen remains undetermined.

Each sample used at least 6.5 million PBMCs. The same data also contributed to another study, on T cells of mothers and their children. That investigation notes: Related and unrelated pairs show similar thymic shaping of TCR recombination output. The analysis detected no persistent microchimeric T cell clones.

The TCR originated in a middle-aged woman in good health. Sequencing was performed on blood. J is TRBJ2-3 and V is TRBV5-1; D is possibly TRBD2 (6 bases). The CDR3 region is CASSRSSLPGADTQYF. The CDR3 nucleotides are TGCGCCAGCAGCCGTTCGTCATTACCGGGAGCAGATACGCAGTATTTT. The full variable domain, with the rest looked up from reference TRBV5-1 and TRBJ2-3, is KAGVTQTPRYLIKTRGQQVTLSCSPISGHRSVSWYQQTPGQGLQFLFEYFSETQRNKGNFPGRFSGRQFSNSRSEMNVSTLELGDSALYLCASSRSSLPGADTQYFGPGTRLTVL.